One T cell receptor beta chain is described in this entry. The data were obtained in a study of T cells after yellow fever vaccination. The germline V gene encodes CDR1 SEHNR and CDR2 FQNEAQ (reference sequence). Trimming stripped 0 bases from V and 3 bases from J, with 5 bases between. CDR3 length equals 13 residues. TCRdb independently ran MiXCR on the 5' RACE reads; one entry per CDR3 protein. The repertoire includes approximately 600,000 distinct CDR3 sequences, over 9% of them detected once, and about 15% sits in the top ten. The sequence was collected from a man between 25 and 39 years old who received the YFV17D yellow fever vaccine. The sequencing here drew on PBMCs, taken on the day of the yellow fever booster vaccination. The J gene is TRBJ2-5, the V gene TRBV7-9; no reliable D call. The CDR3 spells CASSLAREETQYF. CDR3 in DNA: TGTGCCAGCAGCTTAGCTAGGGAAGAGACCCAGTACTTC.